This passage covers 18 T cell receptor beta chains from one sample sequenced in a study of shared clonotypes between healthy human individuals. Profiled with immunoSEQ multiplex PCR; TCRdb holds only in-frame clones, not every one. This sample has around 500,000 clones; approximately 78% occur once, and the top ten carry 9.5% to 15%. The specimen sequenced was PBMCs. The receptors were sampled from a woman aged 40 to 50 in good health. Some clones in this sample may be carry-over from other donors' samples.

The chain couples TRBV18 to TRBJ2-7, with 7 bases matching TRBD1. The CDR3 length is 15 residues. Trimming at V came to 0 bases and at J to 8 bases, leaving 10 bases not matched to a gene. Germline values: CDR1 KGHSH, CDR2 LQKENI. CDR3 nucleotide sequence: TGTGCCAGCTCACCACCAGGGGGAACAGGGGAGAAGCAGTACTTC. Its protein is CASSPPGGTGEKQYF.

In its sample, this clone was seen once. The chain combines TRBV18 with TRBJ1-1; 7 nucleotides align to TRBD1. This CDR3 has 14 amino acids. In germline, CDR1 is KGHSH, CDR2 LQKENI. The trim removed 3 bases at V and 5 bases at J, leaving 6 bases unmatched. The DNA for the CDR3 is TGTGCCAGCTCACCGGCGACAGGGAGTACTGAAGCTTTCTTT. It yields the protein CASSPATGSTEAFF. Drawing the rest from reference TRBV18 and TRBJ1-1, the complete variable domain is NAGVMQNPRHLVRRRGQEARLRCSPMKGHSHVYWYRQLPEEGLKFMVYLQKENIIDESGMPKERFSAEFPKEGPSILRIQQVVRGDSAAYFCASSPATGSTEAFFGQGTRLTVV.

The chain couples TRBV5-1 to TRBJ2-1, with D unclear. The CDR3 totals 15 residues. The V gene lost 4 bases and the J gene lost 0 bases, with 11 bases spanning the gap. Germline lookup yields CDR1 SGHRS and CDR2 YFSETQ. CDR3 nucleotide sequence: TGCGCCAGCAGCCTTCAAGATCTCTCCTACAATGAGCAGTTCTTC. Residues: CASSLQDLSYNEQFF. Complete variable domain (other parts from reference TRBV5-1 and TRBJ2-1): KAGVTQTPRYLIKTRGQQVTLSCSPISGHRSVSWYQQTPGQGLQFLFEYFSETQRNKGNFPGRFSGRQFSNSRSEMNVSTLELGDSALYLCASSLQDLSYNEQFFGPGTRLTVL.

The chain recombines TRBV7-3 with TRBJ1-2; D is perhaps TRBD1 (6 bases). Germline V gene lookup returns CDR1 SGHTA and CDR2 FQGTGA. The CDR3 loop spans 13 amino acids. The V gene lost 2 bases and the J gene lost 14 bases, with 18 bases spanning the gap. The CDR3 is CASSLRGSQGLTF. CDR3 bases: TGTGCCAGCAGCTTACGAGGTTCACAGGGCCTTACCTTC.

The V call is TRBV7-2, the J call TRBJ2-1; D gene uncertain. This CDR3 has 15 amino acids. The V end lost 5 bases, the J end lost 1 base, and 12 bases lay between the germline ends. From germline, CDR1 is SGHTA and CDR2 FQGNSA. DNA for the CDR3: TGTGCCAGCAGCCCTGAGGACGGTTCCTACAATGAGCAGTTCTTC. Protein product: CASSPEDGSYNEQFF.

The rearrangement uses TRBV19 and TRBJ2-6; D not resolved. The CDR3 spans 17 residues. Trimming took off 3 bases at V and 1 base at J, with 13 bases between the two ends. Germline-derived CDR1 and CDR2 are LNHDA and SQIVND (reference sequence). In nucleotides, the CDR3 is TGTGCCAGTAGTATCTCCCAAGCAGAATCTGGGGCCAACGTCCTGACTTTC. It codes for CASSISQAESGANVLTF.

The rearrangement links TRBV18 to TRBJ2-7; 10 bases fit TRBD2. Germline lookup yields CDR1 KGHSH and CDR2 LQKENI. J lost 1 base, V lost 4 bases, and 7 bases had no gene match. The CDR3 extends over 16 amino acids. CDR3 in amino acids: CASSQAGTSVSYEQYF. CDR3 DNA sequence: TGTGCCAGCTCACAAGCCGGGACTAGCGTTTCCTACGAGCAGTACTTC. The complete variable domain, with remaining parts taken from reference TRBV18 and TRBJ2-7, reads NAGVMQNPRHLVRRRGQEARLRCSPMKGHSHVYWYRQLPEEGLKFMVYLQKENIIDESGMPKERFSAEFPKEGPSILRIQQVVRGDSAAYFCASSQAGTSVSYEQYFGPGTRLTVT.

V is TRBV7-2 and J is TRBJ2-5, with unresolved D. The CDR3 totals 14 residues. Trimming removed 5 bases at V and 0 bases at J, with 10 bases between. Per the germline V gene, CDR1 is SGHTA and CDR2 is FQGNSA. CDR3 DNA sequence: TGTGCCAGCAGCAGGCGAGGTAACCAAGAGACCCAGTACTTC. The encoded protein is CASSRRGNQETQYF. The full variable domain, in which reference TRBV7-2 and TRBJ2-5 provide the parts outside the CDR3, is GAGVSQSPSNKVTEKGKDVELRCDPISGHTALYWYRQSLGQGLEFLIYFQGNSAPDKSGLPSDRFSAERTGGSVSTLTIQRTQQEDSAVYLCASSRRGNQETQYFGPGTRLLVL.

This clone showed up just once. The rearrangement links TRBV30 to TRBJ2-2, with 7 bases identical to TRBD2. CDR3 length equals 14 residues. The trim removed 5 bases at V and 3 bases at J, leaving 6 bases unmatched. In germline, CDR1 is GTSNPN, CDR2 SVGIG (reference sequence). CDR3 protein: CAWSSSGYTGELFF. CDR3 nucleotides: TGTGCCTGGTCTTCTAGCGGCTACACCGGGGAGCTGTTTTTT.

The chain has TRBV11-3 and TRBJ2-1; a weak D match, TRBD2 (6 bases). The CDR3 loop spans 14 amino acids. Germline values: CDR1 SGHNT, CDR2 YENEEA. Trimming removed 1 base from V and 5 bases from J, with 9 bases in between. The CDR3 loop reads CASSLGSGDNEQFF. The DNA for the CDR3 is TGTGCCAGCAGCTTAGGATCGGGGGACAATGAGCAGTTCTTC.

This clone appeared a few times. This rearrangement joins TRBV6-6 to TRBJ2-1; TRBD2 is a possible D gene (5 bases). The CDR3 is 14 residues long. Per the germline V gene, CDR1 is MNHNY and CDR2 is SVGAGI (reference sequence). Trimming removed 7 bases at V and 7 bases at J, with 17 bases between. The CDR3 loop is CASKDYGTINEQFF. CDR3 bases: TGTGCCAGCAAAGACTACGGAACAATAAATGAGCAGTTCTTC.

The chain couples TRBV9 to TRBJ2-5, with 7 nucleotides matching TRBD1. In germline, CDR1 is SGDLS, CDR2 YYNGEE. With V trimmed by 6 bases and J by 5 bases, 13 bases remained unmatched. The CDR3 has 15 residues. DNA for the CDR3: TGTGCCAGCACCCGACAGGGCTACCTGGAGGAGACCCAGTACTTC. Protein: CASTRQGYLEETQYF.

The chain joins TRBV4-2 to TRBJ2-6, with no clear D. The CDR3 contains 17 residues. With 0 bases removed from V and 1 base from J, the gap between germline ends came to 10 bases. Per the germline V gene, CDR1 is LGHNA and CDR2 is YNFKEQ. CDR3 sequence reads: CASSQDHPGSGANVLTF. The CDR3 coding sequence is TGTGCCAGCAGCCAAGACCATCCCGGATCTGGGGCCAACGTCCTGACTTTC.

J is TRBJ2-7 and V is TRBV23-1, with a weak D call TRBD2 (6 bases). TRBV23-1 qualifies as an ORF whose function is uncertain. V was pared by 0 bases and J by 2 bases, with 14 bases between. This CDR3 has 16 amino acids. This chain's CDR3 is CASSQSRRDVTYEQYF. Written as DNA, the CDR3 is TGCGCCAGCAGTCAATCGAGGAGGGATGTAACCTACGAGCAGTACTTC.

V and J are TRBV2 and TRBJ2-7; D is perhaps TRBD1 (5 bases). The germline gives CDR1 SNHLY, CDR2 FYNNEI. Trimming removed 3 bases at V and 3 bases at J, with 9 bases between. The CDR3 has 13 amino acids. The CDR3 DNA follows: TGTGCCAGCAGTGAGGGGCAGCTCTACGAGCAGTACTTC. It translates to CASSEGQLYEQYF.

This chain uses TRBV5-1 with TRBJ2-3, with D perhaps assigned TRBD1 or TRBD2 (6 bases each). The CDR3 contains 15 residues. V was shortened by 1 base and J by 7 bases, with 16 bases between the two germline ends. From germline, CDR1 is SGHRS and CDR2 YFSETQ. Written as DNA, the CDR3 is TGCGCCAGCAGCTTGTCCTGGGGGGCGGATAATACGCAGTATTTT. Amino acid sequence: CASSLSWGADNTQYF.

The J gene is TRBJ1-4, the V gene TRBV7-9; D unclear. Germline loops: CDR1 SEHNR, CDR2 FQNEAQ (reference sequence). The V end was cut by 5 bases, the J end by 8 bases, with 9 bases between. The CDR3 spans 12 residues. DNA for the CDR3: TGTGCCAGCAGCCCGGATAGGGAAAAACTGTTTTTT. Translation gives CASSPDREKLFF.

The V and J genes are TRBV6-4 and TRBJ2-3; D unclear. Germline V CDR1 and CDR2: MRHNA, SNTAGT. The CDR3 spans 13 residues. V was clipped by 5 bases and J by 6 bases, with 12 bases between them. The chain's CDR3 is CASSLEFRDTQYF. The CDR3 bases are TGTGCCAGCAGTCTTGAATTTCGGGATACGCAGTATTTT.